This T cell receptor beta chain was captured by sequencing in a study of T-cell memory formation after mild COVID-19. This clonotype was seen a few times. The V gene's germline CDR1 is MNHEY and CDR2 SMNVEV (reference sequence). The CDR3 has 14 amino acids. Germline trimming cut 8 bases from V and 0 bases from J; bases unmatched to any gene: 3. TCRdb re-called the 5' RACE reads through MiXCR, storing one row per CDR3 protein. The sample includes 500,000 to 550,000 distinct CDR3 sequences, 20% of them seen just once. The sequenced sample was PBMCs or a T cell subset sorted from them (not recorded which). The clonotype was recovered from an adult woman who had mild COVID-19 (a few samples of this study predate the infection). Cell type and time point are not known. The J gene is TRBJ2-4, the V gene TRBV27; TRBD2 agrees at 8 bases. The CDR3 sequence: CASAGGLAKNIQYF. DNA for the CDR3: TGTGCCAGCGCGGGAGGACTAGCCAAAAACATTCAGTACTTC.